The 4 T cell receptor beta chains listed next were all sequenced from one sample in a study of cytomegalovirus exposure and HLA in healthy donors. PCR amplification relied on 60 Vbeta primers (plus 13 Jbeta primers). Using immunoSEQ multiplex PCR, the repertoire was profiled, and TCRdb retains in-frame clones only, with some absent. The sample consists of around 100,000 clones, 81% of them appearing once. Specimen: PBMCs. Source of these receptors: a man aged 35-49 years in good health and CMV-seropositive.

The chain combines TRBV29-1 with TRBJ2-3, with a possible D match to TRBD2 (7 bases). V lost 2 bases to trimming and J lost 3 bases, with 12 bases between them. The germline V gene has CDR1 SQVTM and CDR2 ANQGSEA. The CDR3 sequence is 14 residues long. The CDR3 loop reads CSVERGGRTDTQYF. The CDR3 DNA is TGCAGCGTTGAAAGGGGGGGTCGGACAGATACGCAGTATTTT.

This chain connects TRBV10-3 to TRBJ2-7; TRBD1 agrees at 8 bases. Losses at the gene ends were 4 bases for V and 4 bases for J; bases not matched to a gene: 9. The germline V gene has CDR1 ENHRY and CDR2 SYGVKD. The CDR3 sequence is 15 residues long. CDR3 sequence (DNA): TGTGCCATCAGTGGCCAGCAGGGGGCGGGGTACGAGCAGTACTTC. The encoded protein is CAISGQQGAGYEQYF.

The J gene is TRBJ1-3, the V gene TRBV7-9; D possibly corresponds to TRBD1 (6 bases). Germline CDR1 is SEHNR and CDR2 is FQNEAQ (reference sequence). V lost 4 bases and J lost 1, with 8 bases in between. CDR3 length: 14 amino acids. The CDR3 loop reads CASSSTGSGNTIYF. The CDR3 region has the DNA TGTGCCAGCAGCTCTACAGGGTCTGGAAACACCATATATTTT.

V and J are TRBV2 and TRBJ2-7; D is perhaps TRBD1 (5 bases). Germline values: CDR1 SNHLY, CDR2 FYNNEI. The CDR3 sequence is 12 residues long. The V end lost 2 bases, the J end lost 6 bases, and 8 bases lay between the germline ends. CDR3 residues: CASSESGREQYF. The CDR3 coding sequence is TGTGCCAGCAGTGAATCAGGGCGCGAGCAGTACTTC.